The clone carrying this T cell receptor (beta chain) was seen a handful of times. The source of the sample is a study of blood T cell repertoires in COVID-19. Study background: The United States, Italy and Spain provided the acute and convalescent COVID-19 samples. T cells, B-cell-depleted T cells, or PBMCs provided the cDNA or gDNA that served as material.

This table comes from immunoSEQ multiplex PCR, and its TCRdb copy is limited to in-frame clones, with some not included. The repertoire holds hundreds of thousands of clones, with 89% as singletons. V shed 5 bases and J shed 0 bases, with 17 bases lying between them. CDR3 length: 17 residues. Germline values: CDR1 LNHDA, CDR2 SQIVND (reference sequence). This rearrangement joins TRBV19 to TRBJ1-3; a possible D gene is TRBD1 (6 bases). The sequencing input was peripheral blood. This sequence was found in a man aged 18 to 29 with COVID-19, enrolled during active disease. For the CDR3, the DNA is TGTGCCAGTAGTCGCCGGGACAATGTGGGCTCTGGAAACACCATATATTTT. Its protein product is CASSRRDNVGSGNTIYF. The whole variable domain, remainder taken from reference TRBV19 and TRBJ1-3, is DGGITQSPKYLFRKEGQNVTLSCEQNLNHDAMYWYRQDPGQGLRLIYYSQIVNDFQKGDIAEGYSVSREKKESFPLTVTSAQKNPTAFYLCASSRRDNVGSGNTIYFGEGSWLTVV.